These 20 T cell receptor beta chains were sequenced from one sample in a study of blood T cells in healthy people across ages. Next came a second PCR, run for about 6 to 12 cycles, which used a sample-barcoded 5' primer along with a J-beta primer mix. TCRdb reprocessed the 5' RACE reads with MiXCR, giving one entry per CDR3 protein. The data show hundreds of thousands of distinct CDR3 sequences, about 52% seen once. What was sequenced was blood. These receptors were collected from a woman in her sixties in good health.

V and J are TRBV20-1 and TRBJ2-7; TRBD1 or TRBD2 may be the D gene (7 bases each). The germline CDR1 and CDR2 sequences are DFQATT and SNEGSKA (reference sequence). V lost 0 bases and J lost 4, with 13 bases in between. This CDR3 region has 14 residues. CDR3 coding DNA: TGCAGTGCTAGAGACCAGGGGGAGGGGTACGAGCAGTACTTC. Amino acid sequence: CSARDQGEGYEQYF.

The rearrangement joins TRBV20-1 to TRBJ1-1, with D tentatively TRBD1 (6 bases). The CDR3 loop spans 13 amino acids. Germline CDR1 is DFQATT and CDR2 is SNEGSKA (reference sequence). With 1 base removed from V and 11 bases from J, the gap between germline ends came to 17 bases. Written as DNA, the CDR3 is TGCAGTGCTAGAGGTGGACAGACAAATAGGGCTTTCTTT. Its translation: CSARGGQTNRAFF.

This clonotype has a handful of counts. The rearrangement links TRBV20-1 to TRBJ1-2, with D perhaps matching TRBD1 (5 bases). CDR1 is DFQATT, CDR2 SNEGSKA, per germline (reference sequence). This CDR3 has 12 amino acids. V dropped 1 base and J dropped 10 bases, with 13 bases sitting between them. In DNA form, the CDR3 reads TGCAGTGCTAGAGTCGGCAGGGAGGTCTACACCTTC. Encoded protein: CSARVGREVYTF.

This clonotype showed up just a few times. The CDR3 bases are TGTGCCAGCAGTCCCAGAGGGGTGGGGGAAGAGACCCAGTACTTC. Encoded protein: CASSPRGVGEETQYF. This chain joins TRBV28 and TRBJ2-5; either TRBD1 or TRBD2 may fit D (5 bases each). Germline values: CDR1 MDHEN, CDR2 SYDVKM. The ends were cut back, 5 bases at V and 3 bases at J, with 16 bases in the middle. The CDR3 is 15 residues long.

The chain is built from TRBV27 and TRBJ2-5, with 7 bases lining up with TRBD1. The trim removed 5 bases at V and 4 bases at J, leaving 13 bases unmatched. The V gene's germline CDR1 is MNHEY and CDR2 SMNVEV (reference sequence). The CDR3 consists of 16 residues. CDR3 sequence: CASSPSDRLSGETQYF. Here the CDR3 DNA reads TGTGCCAGCAGTCCATCGGACAGGTTATCTGGAGAGACCCAGTACTTC.

The chain is built from TRBV24-1 and TRBJ2-5; D is perhaps TRBD1 (5 bases). V lost 5 bases and J lost 0, with 18 bases in between. The germline gives CDR1 KGHDR, CDR2 SFDVKD. CDR3 length equals 17 residues. The CDR3 spells CATSGRAGHKDQETQYF. For the CDR3, the DNA is TGTGCCACCAGTGGAAGGGCAGGACATAAGGACCAAGAGACCCAGTACTTC.

The chain uses TRBV7-2 and TRBJ2-3; the D gene could be TRBD1 or TRBD2 (5 bases each). CDR3 length: 15 residues. Germline V gene data show CDR1 as SGHTA and CDR2 as FQGNSA. Trimming removed 0 bases from V and 2 bases from J, with 9 bases in between. The CDR3: CASSLAGTFTDTQYF. The DNA for the CDR3 is TGTGCCAGCAGCTTAGCCGGGACCTTCACAGATACGCAGTATTTT.

The rearrangement uses TRBV27 and TRBJ2-2; 7 nucleotides align to TRBD2. The V gene end was trimmed by 8 bases and the J gene end by 0 bases; junction bases not matched to a gene: 9. CDR3 length equals 16 residues. Germline CDR1 MNHEY, CDR2 SMNVEV (reference sequence). CDR3 DNA: TGTGCCAGCTTCATGTGGGGGGGATCGAACACCGGGGAGCTGTTTTTT. Translated: CASFMWGGSNTGELFF.

This clonotype turned up a few times. The chain combines TRBV6-5 with TRBJ2-4; 10 nucleotides agree with TRBD1. This CDR3 has 14 residues. The trim removed 6 bases at V and 6 bases at J, leaving 5 bases unmatched. CDR1 MNHEY and CDR2 SVGAGI come from the germline V gene. CDR3 residues: CASSRDRGRNIQYF. As DNA, the CDR3 is TGTGCCAGCAGCCGGGACAGGGGAAGAAACATTCAGTACTTC.

The chain joins TRBV4-1 to TRBJ2-5; D gene unclear. Germline CDR1 and CDR2: MGHRA and YSYEKL. V dropped 8 bases and J dropped 2 bases, with 12 bases sitting between them. CDR3 length: 13 residues. CDR3 sequence (DNA): TGCGCCAGCGAAGACCCGAGTCAAGAGACCCAGTACTTC. Translating it yields CASEDPSQETQYF.

Remarks on this clonotype: Mismatch with germline at one junction end may stem from a read error. The genes are TRBV13 and TRBJ2-3, with D tentatively TRBD2 (5 bases). Germline CDR1 is PRHDT and CDR2 is FYEKMQ (reference sequence). This CDR3 spans 13 amino acids. The CDR3 sequence: CASSRGYPDTRYF. The CDR3 nucleotides read TGTGCCAGCAGCCGGGGTTACCCGGATACGCGGTATTTT.

V and J are TRBV11-2 and TRBJ1-2; D unclear. V was shortened by 5 bases and J by 4 bases, with 23 bases between the two germline ends. The CDR3 extends over 17 amino acids. Germline values: CDR1 SGHAT, CDR2 FQNNGV. The CDR3 nucleotides read TGTGCCAGCAGCCCTCGATTCGGACGGCCTATGAGCTATGGCTACACCTTC. Amino acid sequence: CASSPRFGRPMSYGYTF. Using reference TRBV11-2 and TRBJ1-2 for the parts outside the CDR3, the full variable domain is EAGVAQSPRYKIIEKRQSVAFWCNPISGHATLYWYQQILGQGPKLLIQFQNNGVVDDSQLPKDRFSAERLKGVDSTLKIQPAKLEDSAVYLCASSPRFGRPMSYGYTFGSGTRLTVV.

This rearrangement joins TRBV12-3 or TRBV12-4 to TRBJ2-5; no clear D gene. V dropped 8 bases and J dropped 0 bases, with 10 bases sitting between them. This CDR3 has 13 residues. The CDR3 nucleotides read TGTGCCAGCCGTCCTAGGAACCAAGAGACCCAGTACTTC. Residues: CASRPRNQETQYF.

Turning to this clonotype: The junction departs from germline at one end; a sequencing error may be responsible. The chain joins TRBV7-6 to TRBJ2-1; 7 nucleotides agree with TRBD2. The germline gives CDR1 SGHVS, CDR2 FNYEAQ. The CDR3 runs to 14 residues. CDR3: CASRLGLELGEQFF. The DNA of the CDR3 is TGTGCCAGCAGGTTAGGACTAGAACTCGGTGAGCAGTTCTTC.

This clonotype has a handful of counts. V and J are TRBV25-1 and TRBJ1-2; no clear D gene. This CDR3 spans 11 amino acids. Germline CDR1 and CDR2: MGHDK and SYGVNS. The V end was cut by 4 bases, the J end by 8 bases, with 8 bases between. The chain's CDR3 is CASSVGNGYTF. The CDR3 nucleotides read TGTGCCAGCAGTGTGGGGAACGGCTACACCTTC.

The chain joins TRBV15 to TRBJ2-1, with D unclear. The CDR3 loop spans 14 amino acids. Trimming took 0 bases from V and 7 from J, leaving 10 bases between them. The germline V gene has CDR1 LNHNV and CDR2 YYDKDF (reference sequence). CDR3 in DNA: TGTGCCACCAGCAGAGATAATAAACAGAATGAGCAGTTCTTC. Protein: CATSRDNKQNEQFF.

The chain uses TRBV18 and TRBJ2-6; D assignment may be TRBD1 or TRBD2 (5 bases each). There are 17 residues in the CDR3. V lost 6 bases and J lost 0, with 15 bases in between. Germline V gene sequence: CDR1 KGHSH, CDR2 LQKENI. This chain's CDR3 is CASSISRGASGANVLTF. The DNA for the CDR3 is TGTGCCAGCTCGATCTCAAGGGGAGCCTCTGGGGCCAACGTCCTGACTTTC.

This clonotype showed up just once. V gene TRBV5-5 combines with J gene TRBJ2-7; D perhaps matches TRBD1 (6 bases). Germline loops: CDR1 SGHKS, CDR2 YYEKEE (reference sequence). CDR3 length: 14 residues. Trimming stripped 4 bases from V and 5 bases from J, with 16 bases between. As DNA, the CDR3 is TGTGCCAGCAGCCCTTACAGGGAAAGCGACGAGCAGTACTTC. Its translation is CASSPYRESDEQYF.

The gene calls are TRBV29-1 and TRBJ2-7; D is unclear. The germline V gene encodes CDR1 SQVTM and CDR2 ANQGSEA. V was shortened by 4 bases and J by 5 bases, with 18 bases between the two germline ends. The CDR3 runs to 14 residues. CDR3 region: CSVVTPARSDEQYF. The DNA for the CDR3 is TGCAGCGTTGTCACCCCGGCAAGGTCCGACGAGCAGTACTTC.

The V call is TRBV28, the J call TRBJ2-4, with 9 bases identical to TRBD1. The DNA end is more similar to TRBJ2-7, so the J call may be wrong. CDR1 and CDR2 (germline): MDHEN, SYDVKM. The CDR3 contains 15 residues. This CDR3 is CASSPGTGIPYEQYF. The CDR3, as DNA: TGTGCCAGCAGCCCCGGGACAGGGATACCCTACGAGCAGTACTTC.